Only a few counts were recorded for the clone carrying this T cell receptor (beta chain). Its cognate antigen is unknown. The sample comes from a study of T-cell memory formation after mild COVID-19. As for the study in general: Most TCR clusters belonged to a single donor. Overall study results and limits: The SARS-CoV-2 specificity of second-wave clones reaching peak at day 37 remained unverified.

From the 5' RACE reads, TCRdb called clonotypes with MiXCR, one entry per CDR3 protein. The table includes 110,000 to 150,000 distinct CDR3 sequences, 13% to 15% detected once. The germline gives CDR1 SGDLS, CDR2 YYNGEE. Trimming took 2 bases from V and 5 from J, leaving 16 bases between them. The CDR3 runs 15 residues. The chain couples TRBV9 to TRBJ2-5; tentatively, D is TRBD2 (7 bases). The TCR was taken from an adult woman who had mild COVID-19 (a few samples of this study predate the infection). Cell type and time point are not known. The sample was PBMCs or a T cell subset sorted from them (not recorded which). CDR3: CASSVDGGPLETQYF. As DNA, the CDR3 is TGTGCCAGCAGCGTGGACGGGGGGCCGTTGGAGACCCAGTACTTC.